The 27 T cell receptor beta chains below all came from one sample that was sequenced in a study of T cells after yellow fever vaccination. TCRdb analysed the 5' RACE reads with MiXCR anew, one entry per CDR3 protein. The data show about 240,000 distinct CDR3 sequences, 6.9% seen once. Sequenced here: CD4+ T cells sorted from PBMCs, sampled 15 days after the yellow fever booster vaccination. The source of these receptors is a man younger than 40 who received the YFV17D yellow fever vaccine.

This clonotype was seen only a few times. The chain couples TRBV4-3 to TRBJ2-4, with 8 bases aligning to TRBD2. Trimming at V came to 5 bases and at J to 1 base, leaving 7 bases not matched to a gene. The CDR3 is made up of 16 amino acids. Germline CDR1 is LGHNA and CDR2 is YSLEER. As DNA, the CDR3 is TGCGCCAGCAGCTCCGGACTAGCCGGCGCCAAAAACATTCAGTACTTC. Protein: CASSSGLAGAKNIQYF.

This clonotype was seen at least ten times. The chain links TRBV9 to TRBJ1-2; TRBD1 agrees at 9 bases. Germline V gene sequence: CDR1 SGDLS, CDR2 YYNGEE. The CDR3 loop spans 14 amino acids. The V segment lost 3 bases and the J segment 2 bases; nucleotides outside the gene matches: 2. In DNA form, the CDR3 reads TGTGCCAGCAGCGCCGGACAGGGGAACTATGGCTACACCTTC. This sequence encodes CASSAGQGNYGYTF. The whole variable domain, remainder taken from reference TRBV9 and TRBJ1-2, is DSGVTQTPKHLITATGQRVTLRCSPRSGDLSVYWYQQSLDQGLQFLIQYYNGEERAKGNILERFSAQQFPDLHSELNLSSLELGDSALYFCASSAGQGNYGYTFGSGTRLTVV.

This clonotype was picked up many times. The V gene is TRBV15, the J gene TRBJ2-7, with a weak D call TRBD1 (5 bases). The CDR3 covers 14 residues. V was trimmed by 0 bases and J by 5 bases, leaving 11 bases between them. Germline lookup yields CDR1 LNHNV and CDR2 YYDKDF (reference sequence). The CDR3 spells CATSREVGANEQYF. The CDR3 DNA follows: TGTGCCACCAGCAGAGAGGTAGGGGCGAACGAGCAGTACTTC.

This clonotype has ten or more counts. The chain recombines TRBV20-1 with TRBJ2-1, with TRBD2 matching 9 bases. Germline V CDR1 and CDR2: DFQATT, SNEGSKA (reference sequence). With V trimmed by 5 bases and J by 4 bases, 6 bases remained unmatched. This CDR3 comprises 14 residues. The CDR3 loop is CSAGGLAGYNEQFF. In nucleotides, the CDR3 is TGCAGTGCTGGGGGCCTAGCGGGGTACAATGAGCAGTTCTTC.

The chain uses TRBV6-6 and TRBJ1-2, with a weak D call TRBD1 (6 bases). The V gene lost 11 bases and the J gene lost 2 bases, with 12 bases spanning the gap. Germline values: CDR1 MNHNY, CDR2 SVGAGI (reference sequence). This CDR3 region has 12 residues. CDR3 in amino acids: CASNTGNYGYTF. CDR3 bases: TGTGCCTCAAACACAGGGAACTATGGCTACACCTTC.

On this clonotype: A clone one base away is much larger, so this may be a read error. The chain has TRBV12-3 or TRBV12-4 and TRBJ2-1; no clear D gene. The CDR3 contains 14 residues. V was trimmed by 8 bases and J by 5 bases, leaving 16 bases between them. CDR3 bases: TGTGCCAGCTTCTATTCGTGGGCGAACAATGAGCAGTTCTTC. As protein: CASFYSWANNEQFF.

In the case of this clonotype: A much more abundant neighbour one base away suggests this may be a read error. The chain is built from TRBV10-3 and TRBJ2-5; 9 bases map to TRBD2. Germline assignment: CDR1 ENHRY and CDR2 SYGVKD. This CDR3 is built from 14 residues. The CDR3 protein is CAISDASGEEPQYF. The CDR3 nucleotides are TGTGCCATCAGTGATGCTAGCGGGGAAGAGCCCCAGTACTTC.

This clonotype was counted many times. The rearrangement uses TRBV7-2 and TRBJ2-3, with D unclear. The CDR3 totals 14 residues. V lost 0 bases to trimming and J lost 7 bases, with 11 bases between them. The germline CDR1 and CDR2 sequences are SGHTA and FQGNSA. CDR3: CASSLAMSPYTQYF. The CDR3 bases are TGTGCCAGCAGCTTAGCCATGAGTCCTTATACGCAGTATTTT.

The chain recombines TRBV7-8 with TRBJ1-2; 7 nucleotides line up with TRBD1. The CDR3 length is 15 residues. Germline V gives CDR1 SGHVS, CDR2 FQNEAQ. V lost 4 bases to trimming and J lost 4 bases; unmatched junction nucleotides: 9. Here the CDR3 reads CASSSPRQGGYGYTF. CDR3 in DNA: TGTGCCAGCAGCTCTCCCAGACAGGGCGGCTATGGCTACACCTTC.

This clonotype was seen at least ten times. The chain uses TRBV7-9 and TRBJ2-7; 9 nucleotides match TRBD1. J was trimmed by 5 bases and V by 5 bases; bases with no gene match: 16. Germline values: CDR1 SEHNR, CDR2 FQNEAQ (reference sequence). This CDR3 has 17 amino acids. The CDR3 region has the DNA TGTGCCAGCAGCCTCAGGGTGACAGGGGGTACGGTCGACGAGCAGTACTTC. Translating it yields CASSLRVTGGTVDEQYF.

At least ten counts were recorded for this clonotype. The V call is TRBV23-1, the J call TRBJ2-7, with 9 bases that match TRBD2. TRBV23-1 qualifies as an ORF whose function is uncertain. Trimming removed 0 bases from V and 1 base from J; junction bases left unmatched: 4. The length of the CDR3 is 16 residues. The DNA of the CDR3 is TGCGCCAGCAGTCAATCTCGAGCGGGAGGTTCCTACGAGCAGTACTTC. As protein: CASSQSRAGGSYEQYF.

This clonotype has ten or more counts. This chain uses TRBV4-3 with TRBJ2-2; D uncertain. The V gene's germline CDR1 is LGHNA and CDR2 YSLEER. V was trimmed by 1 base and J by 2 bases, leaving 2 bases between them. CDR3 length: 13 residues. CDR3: CASSQGNTGELFF. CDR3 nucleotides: TGCGCCAGCAGCCAAGGAAACACCGGGGAGCTGTTTTTT.

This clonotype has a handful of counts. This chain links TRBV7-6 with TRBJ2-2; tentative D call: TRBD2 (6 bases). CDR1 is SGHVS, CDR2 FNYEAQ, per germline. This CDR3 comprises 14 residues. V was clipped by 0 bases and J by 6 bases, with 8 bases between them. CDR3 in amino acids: CASSLAGLPGELFF. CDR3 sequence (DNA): TGTGCCAGCAGCTTAGCGGGACTCCCCGGGGAGCTGTTTTTT.

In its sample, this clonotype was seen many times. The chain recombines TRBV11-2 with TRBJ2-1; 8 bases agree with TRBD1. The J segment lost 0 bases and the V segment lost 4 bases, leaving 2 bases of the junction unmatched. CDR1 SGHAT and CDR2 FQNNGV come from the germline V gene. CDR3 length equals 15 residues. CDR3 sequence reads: CASSSDRGSYNEQFF. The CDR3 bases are TGTGCCAGCAGCTCCGACAGGGGCTCCTACAATGAGCAGTTCTTC. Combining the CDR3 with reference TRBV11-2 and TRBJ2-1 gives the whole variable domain EAGVAQSPRYKIIEKRQSVAFWCNPISGHATLYWYQQILGQGPKLLIQFQNNGVVDDSQLPKDRFSAERLKGVDSTLKIQPAKLEDSAVYLCASSSDRGSYNEQFFGPGTRLTVL.

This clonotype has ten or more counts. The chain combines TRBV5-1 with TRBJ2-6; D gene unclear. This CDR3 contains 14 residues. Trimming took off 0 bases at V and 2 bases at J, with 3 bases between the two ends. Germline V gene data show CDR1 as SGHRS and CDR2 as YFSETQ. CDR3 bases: TGCGCCAGCAGCTTGGCTACTGGGGCCAACGTCCTGACTTTC. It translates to CASSLATGANVLTF.

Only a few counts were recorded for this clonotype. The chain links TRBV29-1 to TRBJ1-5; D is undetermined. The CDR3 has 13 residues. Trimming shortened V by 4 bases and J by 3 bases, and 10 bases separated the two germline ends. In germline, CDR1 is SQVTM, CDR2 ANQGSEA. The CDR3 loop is CSVAENTNQPQHF. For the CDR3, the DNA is TGCAGCGTTGCCGAGAACACCAATCAGCCCCAGCATTTT.

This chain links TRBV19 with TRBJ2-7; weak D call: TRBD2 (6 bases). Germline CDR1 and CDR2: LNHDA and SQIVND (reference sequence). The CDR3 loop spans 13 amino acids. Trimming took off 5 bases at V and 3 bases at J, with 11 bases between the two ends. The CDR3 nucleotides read TGTGCCAGTAGTCACCCGGGGGTCTACGAGCAGTACTTC. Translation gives CASSHPGVYEQYF.

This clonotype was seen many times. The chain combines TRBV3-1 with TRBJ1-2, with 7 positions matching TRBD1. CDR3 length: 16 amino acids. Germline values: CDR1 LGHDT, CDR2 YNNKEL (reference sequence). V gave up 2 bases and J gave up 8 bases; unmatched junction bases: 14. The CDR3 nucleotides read TGTGCCAGCAGCCAATCAGGGGGACAGCACCGGAGGGGCTACACCTTC. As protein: CASSQSGGQHRRGYTF.

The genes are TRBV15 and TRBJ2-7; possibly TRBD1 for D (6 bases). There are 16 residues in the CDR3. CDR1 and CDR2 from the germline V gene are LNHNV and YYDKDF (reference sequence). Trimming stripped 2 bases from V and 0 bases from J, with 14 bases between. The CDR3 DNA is TGTGCCACCAGCAGAATACGACAGGCCTCCTCCTACGAGCAGTACTTC. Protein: CATSRIRQASSYEQYF.

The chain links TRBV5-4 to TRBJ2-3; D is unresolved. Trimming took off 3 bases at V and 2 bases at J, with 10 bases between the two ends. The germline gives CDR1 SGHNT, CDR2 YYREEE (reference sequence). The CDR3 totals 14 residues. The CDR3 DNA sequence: TGTGCCAGCAGCTCCCGGCCTTCCACAGATACGCAGTATTTT. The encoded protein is CASSSRPSTDTQYF. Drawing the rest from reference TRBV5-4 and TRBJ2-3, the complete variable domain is ETGVTQSPTHLIKTRGQQVTLRCSSQSGHNTVSWYQQALGQGPQFIFQYYREEENGRGNFPPRFSGLQFPNYSSELNVNALELDDSALYLCASSSRPSTDTQYFGPGTRLTVL.

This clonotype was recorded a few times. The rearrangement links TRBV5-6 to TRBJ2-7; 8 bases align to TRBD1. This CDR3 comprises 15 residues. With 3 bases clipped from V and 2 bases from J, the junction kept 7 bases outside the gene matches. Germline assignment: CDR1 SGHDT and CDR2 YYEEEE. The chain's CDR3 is CASSSTGGYTYEQYF. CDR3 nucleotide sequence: TGTGCCAGCAGCTCTACAGGGGGATACACCTACGAGCAGTACTTC.

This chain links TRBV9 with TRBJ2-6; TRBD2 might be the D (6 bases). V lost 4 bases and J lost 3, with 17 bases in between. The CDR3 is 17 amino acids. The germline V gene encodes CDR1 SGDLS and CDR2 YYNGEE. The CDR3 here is CASSPLGGVSGANVLTF. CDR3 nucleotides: TGTGCCAGCAGCCCACTCGGGGGAGTGAGTGGGGCCAACGTCCTGACTTTC.

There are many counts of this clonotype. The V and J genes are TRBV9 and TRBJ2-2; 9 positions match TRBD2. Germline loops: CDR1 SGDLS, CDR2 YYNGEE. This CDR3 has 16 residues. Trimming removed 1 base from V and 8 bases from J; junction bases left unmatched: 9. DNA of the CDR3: TGTGCCAGCAGCGTAACTGCGGGAGGGCTTCCAGGGGAGCTGTTTTTT. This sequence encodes CASSVTAGGLPGELFF.

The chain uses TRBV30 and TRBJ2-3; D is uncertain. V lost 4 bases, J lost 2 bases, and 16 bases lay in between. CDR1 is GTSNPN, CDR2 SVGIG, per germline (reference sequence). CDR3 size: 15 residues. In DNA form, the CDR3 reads TGTGCCTGGAACTTGGGCCAGCCACTCACAGATACGCAGTATTTT. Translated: CAWNLGQPLTDTQYF.

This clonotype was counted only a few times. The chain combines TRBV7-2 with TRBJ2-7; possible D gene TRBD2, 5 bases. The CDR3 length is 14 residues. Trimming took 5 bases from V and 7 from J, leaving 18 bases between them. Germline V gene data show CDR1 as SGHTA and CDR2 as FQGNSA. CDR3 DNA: TGTGCCAGCAGCCGAAACCACGCCCGAGGGGAGCAGTACTTC. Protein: CASSRNHARGEQYF. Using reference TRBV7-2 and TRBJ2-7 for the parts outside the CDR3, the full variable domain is GAGVSQSPSNKVTEKGKDVELRCDPISGHTALYWYRQSLGQGLEFLIYFQGNSAPDKSGLPSDRFSAERTGGSVSTLTIQRTQQEDSAVYLCASSRNHARGEQYFGPGTRLTVT.

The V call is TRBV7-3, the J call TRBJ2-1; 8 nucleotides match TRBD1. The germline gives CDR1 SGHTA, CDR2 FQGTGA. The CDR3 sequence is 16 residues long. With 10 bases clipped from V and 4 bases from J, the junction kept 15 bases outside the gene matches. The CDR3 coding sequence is TGTGCCACCTCCTCCAGCCGGGACAGGAGATACAATGAGCAGTTCTTC. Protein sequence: CATSSSRDRRYNEQFF.

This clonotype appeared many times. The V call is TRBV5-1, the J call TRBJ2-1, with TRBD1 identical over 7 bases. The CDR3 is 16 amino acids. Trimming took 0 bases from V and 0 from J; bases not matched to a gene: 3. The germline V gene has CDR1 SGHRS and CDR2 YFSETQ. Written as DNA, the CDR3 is TGCGCCAGCAGCTTGGGGACAGGTAGCTCCTACAATGAGCAGTTCTTC. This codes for CASSLGTGSSYNEQFF.